A single sample is the source of the 10 T cell receptor beta chains below, sequenced in a study of blood T cell repertoires in COVID-19. Here immunoSEQ multiplex PCR was the method, and the copy in TCRdb shows in-frame clones only, minus some. The data contain about 160,000 clones, 80% of them singletons. The sample comprised PBMCs or T cells enriched from blood (not recorded which). Receptors were obtained from a woman aged 60 to 75 who had recovered from COVID-19.

The chain combines TRBV11-3 with TRBJ2-3, with D perhaps TRBD2 (5 bases). The CDR3 covers 16 residues. Germline-derived CDR1 and CDR2 are SGHNT and YENEEA. Trimming removed 1 base from V and 2 bases from J, with 13 bases in between. Written as DNA, the CDR3 is TGTGCCAGCAGCTTAGGGACGAGCGGCCTCACAGATACGCAGTATTTT. Amino acid sequence: CASSLGTSGLTDTQYF.

J is TRBJ2-5 and V is TRBV4-1; 8 bases map to TRBD1. This CDR3 spans 15 amino acids. With 0 bases clipped from V and 7 bases from J, the junction kept 7 bases outside the gene matches. The germline V gene encodes CDR1 MGHRA and CDR2 YSYEKL. CDR3 residues: CASSQETGGGRTQYF. The CDR3 DNA reads TGCGCCAGCAGCCAAGAAACAGGGGGAGGTCGGACCCAGTACTTC.

This clone was detected a few times. The gene calls are TRBV12-3 or TRBV12-4 and TRBJ2-2; a weak D match, TRBD2 (5 bases). V shed 6 bases and J shed 7 bases, with 12 bases lying between them. The CDR3 is 13 residues long. CDR3 nucleotide sequence: TGTGCCAGCAGGCGGGTCCCGGGCGGGGAGCTGTTTTTT. This gives the protein CASRRVPGGELFF.

This chain links TRBV4-1 with TRBJ1-6; the D gene is possibly TRBD1 (6 bases). Looked up from germline, CDR1 is MGHRA and CDR2 is YSYEKL. The CDR3 totals 17 residues. The V end lost 4 bases, the J end lost 3 bases, and 16 bases lay between the germline ends. The CDR3 bases are TGCGCCAGCAGCCGAGAGGGGGGGCTTGGCTATAATTCACCCCTCCACTTT. Amino acids: CASSREGGLGYNSPLHF.

This clone was picked up one time. V gene TRBV14 combines with J gene TRBJ2-1; 10 bases are a match to TRBD2. V shed 7 bases, J shed 2 bases, and the junction held 11 bases outside the gene matches. The CDR3 is made up of 17 amino acids. Germline loops: CDR1 SGHDN, CDR2 FVKESK. CDR3 nucleotides: TGTGCCAGCAAACCCAGCAGCGGGGGGGTTACCTACAATGAGCAGTTCTTC. This codes for CASKPSSGGVTYNEQFF.

The chain carries TRBV4-1 and TRBJ2-3, with D possibly TRBD1 on 6 matching bases. The CDR3 has 16 amino acids. CDR1 and CDR2 from the germline V gene are MGHRA and YSYEKL. V lost 1 base, J lost 5 bases, and 16 bases lay in between. Here the CDR3 reads CASSQVVYRAKDTQYF. In DNA, the CDR3 is TGCGCCAGCAGCCAAGTTGTTTACAGGGCTAAAGATACGCAGTATTTT.

V gene TRBV5-6 combines with J gene TRBJ2-2; TRBD2 might be the D (6 bases). The length of the CDR3 is 17 residues. V was shortened by 4 bases and J by 4 bases, with 20 bases between the two germline ends. The germline CDR1 and CDR2 sequences are SGHDT and YYEEEE. DNA of the CDR3: TGTGCCAGCAGCCCCCTAGGCGGGGACCCGAGCACCGGGGAGCTGTTTTTT. Residues: CASSPLGGDPSTGELFF.

The rearrangement links TRBV11-2 to TRBJ2-7; 8 positions agree with TRBD1. Per the germline V gene, CDR1 is SGHAT and CDR2 is FQNNGV. There are 13 residues in the CDR3. After removal of 5 bases from V and 7 bases from J, the junction contained 7 bases not matched to a gene. The CDR3 is CASSLHWDREQYF. CDR3 nucleotide sequence: TGTGCCAGCAGCCTACATTGGGACAGGGAGCAGTACTTC.

Only one count was recorded for this clone. The chain has TRBV29-1 and TRBJ2-2; the D gene is possibly TRBD2 (6 bases). Per the germline V gene, CDR1 is SQVTM and CDR2 is ANQGSEA. Trimming shortened V by 4 bases and J by 6 bases, and 9 bases separated the two germline ends. CDR3 length: 12 amino acids. The CDR3 DNA is TGCAGCGTTGTGGCGGGGTCCGGGGAGCTGTTTTTT. Protein product: CSVVAGSGELFF.

V is TRBV30 and J is TRBJ2-5; D is undetermined. The CDR3 runs to 14 residues. Germline V gene sequence: CDR1 GTSNPN, CDR2 SVGIG (reference sequence). Trimming took 2 bases from V and 3 from J, leaving 13 bases between them. This chain's CDR3 is CAWSKGAAEETQYF. The CDR3 DNA sequence: TGTGCCTGGAGTAAAGGAGCAGCCGAAGAGACCCAGTACTTC.